The sequence of this T cell receptor beta chain was determined in a study of blood T cell repertoires in COVID-19. Study context: The study drew acute and convalescent COVID-19 samples from the United States, Italy and Spain.

Germline CDR1 reads MNHEY; CDR2 reads SVGAGI. V gave up 2 bases and J gave up 6 bases, with 5 bases separating them. This CDR3 region has 13 residues. Original analysis: The assay estimated nucleated cells by amplifying reference gene primers. Sequencing was performed with immunoSEQ multiplex PCR; in TCRdb, only in-frame clones are kept and a portion is missing. That table furnishes V, J and clone size, whereas the DNA furnished D and trimming. This sample has over 200,000 clones, with around 82% found just once. This TCR was sampled from a man between 40 and 49 years old with active or convalescent COVID-19. The rearrangement joins TRBV6-5 to TRBJ1-6; D is uncertain. Sequenced sample: peripheral blood. CDR3 bases: TGTGCCAGCAGTTACGGCAGTAATTCACCCCTCCACTTT. This codes for CASSYGSNSPLHF.